The source of this T cell receptor (beta chain) is a study of T cell changes during pregnancy in multiple sclerosis. Only in-frame clones appear in the TCRdb table, and some are missing; sequencing was by immunoSEQ multiplex PCR. The table includes fewer than 40,000 clones, about 92% detected once. The CDR3 runs 18 residues. Germline V gives CDR1 SNHLY, CDR2 FYNNEI. Trimming removed 7 bases from V and 0 bases from J; junction bases left unmatched: 14. This material consisted of CD8+ T cells from peripheral blood mononuclear cells, taken in the first trimester of pregnancy. V is TRBV2 and J is TRBJ2-1; the match to TRBD2 covers 8 bases. This receptor was identified in a female donor with multiple sclerosis, enrolled in a pregnancy study. The CDR3 is CASMPGAQGTSSYNEQFF. Here the CDR3 DNA reads TGTGCCAGCATGCCAGGGGCGCAAGGGACTAGCTCCTACAATGAGCAGTTCTTC.